Detailed here is one TCR beta chain. The antigen it binds to is not known. One base away there is no much larger clone; base qualities are not given. This sample is part of a study of T cell changes during pregnancy in multiple sclerosis (dated by TCRdb to the late 2010s). Regarding the research as a whole: In women with multiple sclerosis, the researchers looked at how the T cell repertoire shifted as pregnancy progressed.

Libraries were constructed by the immunoSEQ multiplex PCR assay. Not all clones reach the TCRdb copy of this immuneACCESS table, which keeps in-frame sequences only. Checked studies attribute under half of the gap to unresolved V genes and leave the rest unexplained. The sample table records over 100,000 clones; about 90% of these occur just once. The ten largest clones represent 1.5% to 1.7% of the sample. The CDR3 measures 15 amino acids from cysteine to phenylalanine. Only the CDR3 DNA stays, 45 bases, in frame from base 1. At the junction V is shortened by 4 bases and J by 5 bases; bases outside the gene matches: 8. Reading the germline V gene gives CDR1 SNHLY and CDR2 FYNNEI.

This sequence uses TRBV2 and TRBJ2-3; 8 bases in the junction line up with TRBD2. The receptor was isolated from a female donor with multiple sclerosis, enrolled in a pregnancy study. The material was peripheral blood, obtained in the third trimester of pregnancy. The DNA sequence reads TGTGCCAGCAGTGTTCCAGCGGGGGCCGGAGATACGCAGTATTTT. Its coded protein is CASSVPAGAGDTQYF.